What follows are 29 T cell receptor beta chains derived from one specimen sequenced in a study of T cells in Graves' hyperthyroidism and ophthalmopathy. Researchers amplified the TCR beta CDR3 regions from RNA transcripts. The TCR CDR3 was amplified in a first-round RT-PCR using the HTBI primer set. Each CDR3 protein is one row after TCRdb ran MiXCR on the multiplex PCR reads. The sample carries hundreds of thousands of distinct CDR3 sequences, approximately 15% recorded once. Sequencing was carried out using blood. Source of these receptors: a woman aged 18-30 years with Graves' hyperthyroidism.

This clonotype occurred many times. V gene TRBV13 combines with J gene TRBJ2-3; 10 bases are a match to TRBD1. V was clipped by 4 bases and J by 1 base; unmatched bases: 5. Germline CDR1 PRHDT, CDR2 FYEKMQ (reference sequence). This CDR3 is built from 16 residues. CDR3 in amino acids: CASSSLGTGGTDTQYF. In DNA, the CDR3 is TGTGCCAGCAGCTCTCTTGGGACAGGGGGCACAGATACGCAGTATTTT.

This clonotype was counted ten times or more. In nucleotides, the CDR3 is TGTGCCAGCAGTGAACTGAACTCTCTCTTCCAGGAAGCCTCTTACGAGCAGTACTTC. This encodes CASSELNSLFQEASYEQYF. The chain has TRBV6-1 and TRBJ2-7; unclear D gene. Germline loops: CDR1 MNHNS, CDR2 SASEGT. The germline V and J ends were trimmed by 2 bases and 4 bases, with 27 bases remaining between them. The CDR3 sequence is 19 residues long.

The CDR3 DNA sequence: TGTGCCAGCTCACCACCGGACTTGGGGAATACGCAGTATTTT. It codes for CASSPPDLGNTQYF. The genes are TRBV18 and TRBJ2-3; weak D call: TRBD2 (5 bases). The CDR3 is 14 amino acids. The V end was cut by 0 bases, the J end by 7 bases, with 11 bases between. CDR1 is KGHSH, CDR2 LQKENI, per germline.

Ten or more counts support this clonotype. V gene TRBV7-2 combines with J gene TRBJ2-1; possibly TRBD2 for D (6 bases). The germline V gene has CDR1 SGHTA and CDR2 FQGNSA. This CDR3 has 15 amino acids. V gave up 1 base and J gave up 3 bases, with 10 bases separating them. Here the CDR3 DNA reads TGTGCCAGCAGCTTAGGCCTAGCGAGCTACAATGAGCAGTTCTTC. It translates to CASSLGLASYNEQFF.

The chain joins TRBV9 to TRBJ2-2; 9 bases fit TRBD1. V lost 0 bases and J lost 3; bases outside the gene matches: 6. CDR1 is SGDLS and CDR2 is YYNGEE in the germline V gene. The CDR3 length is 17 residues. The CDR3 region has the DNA TGTGCCAGCAGCGTAGGGCACAGGGGGCGCTACACCGGGGAGCTGTTTTTT. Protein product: CASSVGHRGRYTGELFF. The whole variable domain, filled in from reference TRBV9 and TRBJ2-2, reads DSGVTQTPKHLITATGQRVTLRCSPRSGDLSVYWYQQSLDQGLQFLIQYYNGEERAKGNILERFSAQQFPDLHSELNLSSLELGDSALYFCASSVGHRGRYTGELFFGEGSRLTVL.

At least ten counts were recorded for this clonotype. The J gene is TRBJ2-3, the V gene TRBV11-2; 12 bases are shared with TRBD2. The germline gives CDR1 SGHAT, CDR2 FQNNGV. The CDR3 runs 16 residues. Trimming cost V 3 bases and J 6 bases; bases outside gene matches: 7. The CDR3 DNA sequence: TGTGCCAGCAGCTTGACTAGCGGGGGACGAGGGGATACGCAGTATTTT. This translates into CASSLTSGGRGDTQYF. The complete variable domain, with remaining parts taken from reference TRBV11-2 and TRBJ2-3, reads EAGVAQSPRYKIIEKRQSVAFWCNPISGHATLYWYQQILGQGPKLLIQFQNNGVVDDSQLPKDRFSAERLKGVDSTLKIQPAKLEDSAVYLCASSLTSGGRGDTQYFGPGTRLTVL.

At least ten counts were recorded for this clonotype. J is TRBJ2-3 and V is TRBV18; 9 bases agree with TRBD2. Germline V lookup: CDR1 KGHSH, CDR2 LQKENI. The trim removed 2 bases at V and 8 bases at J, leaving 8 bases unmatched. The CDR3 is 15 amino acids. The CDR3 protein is CASSPIPTSGVTQYF. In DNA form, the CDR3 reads TGTGCCAGCTCACCAATTCCGACTAGCGGCGTTACGCAGTATTTT. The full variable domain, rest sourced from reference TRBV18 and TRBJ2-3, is NAGVMQNPRHLVRRRGQEARLRCSPMKGHSHVYWYRQLPEEGLKFMVYLQKENIIDESGMPKERFSAEFPKEGPSILRIQQVVRGDSAAYFCASSPIPTSGVTQYFGPGTRLTVL.

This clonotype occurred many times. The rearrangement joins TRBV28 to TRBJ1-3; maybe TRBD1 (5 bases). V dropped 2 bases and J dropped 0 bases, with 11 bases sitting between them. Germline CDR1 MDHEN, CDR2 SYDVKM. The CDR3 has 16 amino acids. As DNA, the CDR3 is TGTGCCAGCAGTTTAGCCAGGGACTACTCTGGAAACACCATATATTTT. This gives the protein CASSLARDYSGNTIYF.

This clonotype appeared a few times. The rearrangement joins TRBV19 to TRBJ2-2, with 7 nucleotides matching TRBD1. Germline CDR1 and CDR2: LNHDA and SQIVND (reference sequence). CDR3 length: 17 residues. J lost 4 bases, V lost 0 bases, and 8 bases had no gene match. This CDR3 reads CASSIELGTAFTGELFF. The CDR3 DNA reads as TGTGCCAGTAGTATAGAGTTGGGGACAGCCTTCACCGGGGAGCTGTTTTTT.

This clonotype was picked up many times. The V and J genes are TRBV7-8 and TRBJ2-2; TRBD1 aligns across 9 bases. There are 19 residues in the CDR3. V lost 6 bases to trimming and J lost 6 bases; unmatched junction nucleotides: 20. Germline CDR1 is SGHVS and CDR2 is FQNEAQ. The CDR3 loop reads CASRPLPGQGRTVAGELFF. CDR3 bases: TGTGCCAGCAGACCCCTCCCGGGACAGGGACGGACGGTGGCCGGGGAGCTGTTTTTT.

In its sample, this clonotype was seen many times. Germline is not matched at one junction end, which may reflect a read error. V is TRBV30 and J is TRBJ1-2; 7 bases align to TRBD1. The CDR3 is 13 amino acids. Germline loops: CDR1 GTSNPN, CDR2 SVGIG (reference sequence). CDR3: CAWRTGKNYGYIF. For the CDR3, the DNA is TGTGCCTGGAGGACAGGGAAAAACTATGGCTACATCTTC. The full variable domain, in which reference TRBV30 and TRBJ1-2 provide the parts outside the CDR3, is SQTIHQWPATLVQPVGSPLSLECTVEGTSNPNLYWYRQAAGRGLQLLFYSVGIGQISSEVPQNLSASRPQDRQFILSSKKLLLSDSGFYLCAWRTGKNYGYIFGSGTRLTVV.

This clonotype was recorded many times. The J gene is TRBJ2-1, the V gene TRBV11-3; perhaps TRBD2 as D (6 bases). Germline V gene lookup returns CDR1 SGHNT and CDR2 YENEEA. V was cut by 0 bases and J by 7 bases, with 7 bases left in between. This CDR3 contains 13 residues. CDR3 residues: CASSLESGNEQFF. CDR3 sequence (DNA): TGTGCCAGCAGCTTAGAAAGCGGGAATGAGCAGTTCTTC.

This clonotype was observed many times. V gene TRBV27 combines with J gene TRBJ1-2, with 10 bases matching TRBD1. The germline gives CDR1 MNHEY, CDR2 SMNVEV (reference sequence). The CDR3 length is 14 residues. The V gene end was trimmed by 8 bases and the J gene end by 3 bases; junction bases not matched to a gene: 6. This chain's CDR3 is CASSSTGGYYGYTF. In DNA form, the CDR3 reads TGTGCCAGCTCCTCGACAGGGGGCTACTATGGCTACACCTTC.

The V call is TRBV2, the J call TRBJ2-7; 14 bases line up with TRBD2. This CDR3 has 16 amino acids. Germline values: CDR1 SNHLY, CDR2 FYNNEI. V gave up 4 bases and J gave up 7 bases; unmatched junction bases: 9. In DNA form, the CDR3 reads TGTGCCAGCAGTGGACCGGGACTAGCGGGAGCGTGGGAGCAGTACTTC. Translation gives CASSGPGLAGAWEQYF.

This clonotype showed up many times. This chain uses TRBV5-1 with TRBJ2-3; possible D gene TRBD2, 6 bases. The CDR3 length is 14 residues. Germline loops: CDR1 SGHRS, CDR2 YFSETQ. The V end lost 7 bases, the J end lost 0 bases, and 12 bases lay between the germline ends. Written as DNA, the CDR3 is TGCGCCAGCGGACTACTCGTAAGCACAGATACGCAGTATTTT. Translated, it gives CASGLLVSTDTQYF.

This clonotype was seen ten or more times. DNA of the CDR3: TGTGCCAGCAGTTATACTAGCGGGAGCTCCTACGAGCAGTACTTC. Translation: CASSYTSGSSYEQYF. The chain combines TRBV2 with TRBJ2-7, with 11 nucleotides matching TRBD2. After removal of 5 bases from V and 0 bases from J, the junction contained 3 bases not matched to a gene. In germline, CDR1 is SNHLY, CDR2 FYNNEI. The CDR3 has 15 residues.

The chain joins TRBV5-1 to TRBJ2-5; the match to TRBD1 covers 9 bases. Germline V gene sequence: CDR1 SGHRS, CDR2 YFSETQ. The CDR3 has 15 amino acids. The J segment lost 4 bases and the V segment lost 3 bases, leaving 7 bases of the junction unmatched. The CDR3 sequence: CASSYGQGIGETQYF. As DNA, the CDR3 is TGCGCCAGCAGCTACGGACAGGGGATTGGAGAGACCCAGTACTTC.

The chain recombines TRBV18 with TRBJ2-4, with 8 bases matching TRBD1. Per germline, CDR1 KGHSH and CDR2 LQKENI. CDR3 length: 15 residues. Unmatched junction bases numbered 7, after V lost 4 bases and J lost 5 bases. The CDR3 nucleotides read TGTGCCAGCTCACATGGGACAGGCGGCGAAAACATTCAGTACTTC. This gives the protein CASSHGTGGENIQYF.

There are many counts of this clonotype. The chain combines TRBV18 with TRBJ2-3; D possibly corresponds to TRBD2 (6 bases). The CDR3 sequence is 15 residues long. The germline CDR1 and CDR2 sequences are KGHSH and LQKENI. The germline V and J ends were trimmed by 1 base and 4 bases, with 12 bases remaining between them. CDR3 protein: CASSPLGGTADTQYF. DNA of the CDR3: TGTGCCAGCTCACCACTTGGGGGGACGGCAGATACGCAGTATTTT.

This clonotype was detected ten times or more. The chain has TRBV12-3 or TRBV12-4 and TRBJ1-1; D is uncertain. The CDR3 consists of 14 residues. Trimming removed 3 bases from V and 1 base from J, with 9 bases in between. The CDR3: CASSFPGGNTEAFF. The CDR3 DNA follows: TGTGCCAGCAGTTTCCCAGGAGGGAACACTGAAGCTTTCTTT.

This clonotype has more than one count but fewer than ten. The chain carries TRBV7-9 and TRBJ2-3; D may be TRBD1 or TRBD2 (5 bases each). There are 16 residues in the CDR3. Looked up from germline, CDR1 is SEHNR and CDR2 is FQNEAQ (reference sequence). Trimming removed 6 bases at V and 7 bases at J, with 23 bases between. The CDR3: CASRSGADSQHNTQYF. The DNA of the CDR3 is TGTGCCAGCAGGTCCGGGGCTGACTCTCAACACAATACGCAGTATTTT.

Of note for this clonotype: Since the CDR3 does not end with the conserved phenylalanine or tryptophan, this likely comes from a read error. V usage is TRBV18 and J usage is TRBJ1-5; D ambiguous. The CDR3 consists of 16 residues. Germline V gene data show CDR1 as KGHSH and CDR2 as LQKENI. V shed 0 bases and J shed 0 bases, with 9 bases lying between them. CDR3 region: CASSPPIRHSNQPQHL. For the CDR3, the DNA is TGTGCCAGCTCACCACCAATCAGACATAGCAATCAGCCCCAGCATCTT.

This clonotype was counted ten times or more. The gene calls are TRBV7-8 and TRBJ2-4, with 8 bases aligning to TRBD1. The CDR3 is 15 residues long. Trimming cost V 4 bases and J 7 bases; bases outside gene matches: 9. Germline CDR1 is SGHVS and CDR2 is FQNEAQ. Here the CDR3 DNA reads TGTGCCAGCAGCTCCTACGGACAGGGCGGGAACATTCAGTACTTC. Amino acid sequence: CASSSYGQGGNIQYF.

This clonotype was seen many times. The CDR3 loop reads CAWNGAGSSYEQYF. DNA for the CDR3: TGTGCCTGGAACGGGGCGGGTTCCTCCTACGAGCAGTACTTC. This rearrangement joins TRBV30 to TRBJ2-7; D tentatively reads TRBD1 or TRBD2 (5 bases each). CDR3 length: 14 amino acids. The germline V gene has CDR1 GTSNPN and CDR2 SVGIG (reference sequence). With 4 bases removed from V and 0 bases from J, the gap between germline ends came to 13 bases.

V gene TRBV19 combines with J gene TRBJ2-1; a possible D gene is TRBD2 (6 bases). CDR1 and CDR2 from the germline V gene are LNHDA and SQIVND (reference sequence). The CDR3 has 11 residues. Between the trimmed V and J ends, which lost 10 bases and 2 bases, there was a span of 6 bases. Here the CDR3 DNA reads TGTGCCACGGGGGCCTACAATGAGCAGTTCTTC. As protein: CATGAYNEQFF. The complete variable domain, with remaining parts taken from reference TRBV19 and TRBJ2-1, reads DGGITQSPKYLFRKEGQNVTLSCEQNLNHDAMYWYRQDPGQGLRLIYYSQIVNDFQKGDIAEGYSVSREKKESFPLTVTSAQKNPTAFYLCATGAYNEQFFGPGTRLTVL.

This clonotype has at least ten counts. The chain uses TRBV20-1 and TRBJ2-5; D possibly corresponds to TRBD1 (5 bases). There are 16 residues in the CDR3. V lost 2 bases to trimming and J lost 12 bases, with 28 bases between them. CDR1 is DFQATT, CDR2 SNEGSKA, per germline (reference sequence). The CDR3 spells CSARWSRAPQGGSEYF. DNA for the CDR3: TGCAGTGCTAGATGGAGCAGGGCTCCCCAAGGTGGGTCGGAGTACTTC.

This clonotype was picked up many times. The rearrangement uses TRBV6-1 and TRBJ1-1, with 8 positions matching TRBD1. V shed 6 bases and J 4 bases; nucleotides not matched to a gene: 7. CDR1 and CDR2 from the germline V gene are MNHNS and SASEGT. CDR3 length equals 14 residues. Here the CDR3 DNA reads TGTGCCAGCAGCCTTCTTACAGGGGGCACTGAAGCTTTCTTT. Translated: CASSLLTGGTEAFF.

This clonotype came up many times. Here the CDR3 reads CASSFRGTGNTIYF. The CDR3 nucleotides read TGTGCCAGCAGCTTCAGGGGTACTGGAAACACCATATATTTT. The chain joins TRBV7-8 to TRBJ1-3, with D maybe TRBD1 (6 bases). Germline loops: CDR1 SGHVS, CDR2 FQNEAQ. V was cut by 3 bases and J by 2 bases, with 8 bases left in between. CDR3 length equals 14 residues. The full variable domain, completed using reference TRBV7-8 and TRBJ1-3, is GAGVSQSPRYKVAKRGQDVALRCDPISGHVSLFWYQQALGQGPEFLTYFQNEAQLDKSGLPSDRFFAERPEGSVSTLKIQRTQQEDSAVYLCASSFRGTGNTIYFGEGSWLTVV.

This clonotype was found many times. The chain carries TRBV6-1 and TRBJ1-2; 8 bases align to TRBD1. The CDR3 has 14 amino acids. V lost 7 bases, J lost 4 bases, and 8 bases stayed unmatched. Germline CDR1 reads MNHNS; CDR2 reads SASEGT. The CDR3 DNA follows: TGTGCCAGCACCTCCGGACAGGGCAGCTATGGCTACACCTTC. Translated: CASTSGQGSYGYTF.